This T cell receptor beta chain was sequenced in a study of cytomegalovirus exposure and HLA in healthy donors. Amplification used 60 Vbeta primers and 13 Jbeta primers. The table came from immunoSEQ multiplex PCR; TCRdb's copy has only in-frame clones and leaves some out. Among 140,000 or so clones listed, around 57% were seen once. Germline-derived CDR1 and CDR2 are MNHNY and SVGAGI (reference sequence). The CDR3 loop spans 13 amino acids. The J segment lost 6 bases and the V segment lost 5 bases, leaving 3 bases of the junction unmatched. This TCR was sampled from a male donor in good health and CMV-seronegative. J is TRBJ1-4 and V is TRBV6-6; 7 bases map to TRBD1. Sequenced material: PBMCs. CDR3 amino acids: CASSRDSYEKLFF. The DNA of the CDR3 is TGTGCCAGCAGTCGGGACAGCTATGAAAAACTGTTTTTT.